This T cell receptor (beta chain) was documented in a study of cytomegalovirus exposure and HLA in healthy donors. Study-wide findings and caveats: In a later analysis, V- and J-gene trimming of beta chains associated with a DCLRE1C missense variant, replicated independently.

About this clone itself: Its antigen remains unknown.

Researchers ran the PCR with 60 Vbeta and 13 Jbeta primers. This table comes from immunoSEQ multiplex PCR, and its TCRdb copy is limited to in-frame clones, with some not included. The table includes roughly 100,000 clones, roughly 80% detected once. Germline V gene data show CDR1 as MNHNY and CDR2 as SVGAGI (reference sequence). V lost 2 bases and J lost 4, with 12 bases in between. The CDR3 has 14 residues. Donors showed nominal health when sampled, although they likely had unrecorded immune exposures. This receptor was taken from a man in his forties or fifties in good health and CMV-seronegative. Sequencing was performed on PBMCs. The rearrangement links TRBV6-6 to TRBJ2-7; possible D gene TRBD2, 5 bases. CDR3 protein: CASSYDLAAYEQYF. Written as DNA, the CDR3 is TGTGCCAGCAGTTACGATCTAGCCGCTTACGAGCAGTACTTC.